This T cell receptor beta chain was observed in a study of cytomegalovirus exposure and HLA in healthy donors. Primers for the PCR totalled 60 Vbeta and 13 Jbeta. TCRdb's table, derived via immunoSEQ multiplex PCR, lists solely in-frame clones and lacks some. The sample comprises roughly 90,000 clones, around four fifths of which are singletons, and about 7.3% rests with the top ten. Study-wide findings and caveats: Later on, a genetic analysis was performed. It linked a missense variant in DCLRE1C with V- and J-gene trimming of TCR beta. Among donors in an Asian-associated ancestry cluster, a later analysis reportedly found fewer N-insertions than the roughly 610-donor mean. Later on, an analysis tied around 17,000 TCR beta sequences to HLA alleles at 0.05 false discovery rate.

Trimming stripped 4 bases from V and 4 bases from J, with 9 bases between. This CDR3 is built from 13 residues. Germline V gene data show CDR1 as SGHRS and CDR2 as YFSETQ. With respect to this clone: What it recognizes is unknown.

This clonotype was obtained from a man aged 30-40 years in good health and CMV-seronegative. The sample comprised PBMCs. V usage is TRBV5-1 and J usage is TRBJ1-3; no definite D call. CDR3 sequence (DNA): TGCGCCAGCAGCGAAATACAGGGAAACACCATATATTTT. This translates into CASSEIQGNTIYF.